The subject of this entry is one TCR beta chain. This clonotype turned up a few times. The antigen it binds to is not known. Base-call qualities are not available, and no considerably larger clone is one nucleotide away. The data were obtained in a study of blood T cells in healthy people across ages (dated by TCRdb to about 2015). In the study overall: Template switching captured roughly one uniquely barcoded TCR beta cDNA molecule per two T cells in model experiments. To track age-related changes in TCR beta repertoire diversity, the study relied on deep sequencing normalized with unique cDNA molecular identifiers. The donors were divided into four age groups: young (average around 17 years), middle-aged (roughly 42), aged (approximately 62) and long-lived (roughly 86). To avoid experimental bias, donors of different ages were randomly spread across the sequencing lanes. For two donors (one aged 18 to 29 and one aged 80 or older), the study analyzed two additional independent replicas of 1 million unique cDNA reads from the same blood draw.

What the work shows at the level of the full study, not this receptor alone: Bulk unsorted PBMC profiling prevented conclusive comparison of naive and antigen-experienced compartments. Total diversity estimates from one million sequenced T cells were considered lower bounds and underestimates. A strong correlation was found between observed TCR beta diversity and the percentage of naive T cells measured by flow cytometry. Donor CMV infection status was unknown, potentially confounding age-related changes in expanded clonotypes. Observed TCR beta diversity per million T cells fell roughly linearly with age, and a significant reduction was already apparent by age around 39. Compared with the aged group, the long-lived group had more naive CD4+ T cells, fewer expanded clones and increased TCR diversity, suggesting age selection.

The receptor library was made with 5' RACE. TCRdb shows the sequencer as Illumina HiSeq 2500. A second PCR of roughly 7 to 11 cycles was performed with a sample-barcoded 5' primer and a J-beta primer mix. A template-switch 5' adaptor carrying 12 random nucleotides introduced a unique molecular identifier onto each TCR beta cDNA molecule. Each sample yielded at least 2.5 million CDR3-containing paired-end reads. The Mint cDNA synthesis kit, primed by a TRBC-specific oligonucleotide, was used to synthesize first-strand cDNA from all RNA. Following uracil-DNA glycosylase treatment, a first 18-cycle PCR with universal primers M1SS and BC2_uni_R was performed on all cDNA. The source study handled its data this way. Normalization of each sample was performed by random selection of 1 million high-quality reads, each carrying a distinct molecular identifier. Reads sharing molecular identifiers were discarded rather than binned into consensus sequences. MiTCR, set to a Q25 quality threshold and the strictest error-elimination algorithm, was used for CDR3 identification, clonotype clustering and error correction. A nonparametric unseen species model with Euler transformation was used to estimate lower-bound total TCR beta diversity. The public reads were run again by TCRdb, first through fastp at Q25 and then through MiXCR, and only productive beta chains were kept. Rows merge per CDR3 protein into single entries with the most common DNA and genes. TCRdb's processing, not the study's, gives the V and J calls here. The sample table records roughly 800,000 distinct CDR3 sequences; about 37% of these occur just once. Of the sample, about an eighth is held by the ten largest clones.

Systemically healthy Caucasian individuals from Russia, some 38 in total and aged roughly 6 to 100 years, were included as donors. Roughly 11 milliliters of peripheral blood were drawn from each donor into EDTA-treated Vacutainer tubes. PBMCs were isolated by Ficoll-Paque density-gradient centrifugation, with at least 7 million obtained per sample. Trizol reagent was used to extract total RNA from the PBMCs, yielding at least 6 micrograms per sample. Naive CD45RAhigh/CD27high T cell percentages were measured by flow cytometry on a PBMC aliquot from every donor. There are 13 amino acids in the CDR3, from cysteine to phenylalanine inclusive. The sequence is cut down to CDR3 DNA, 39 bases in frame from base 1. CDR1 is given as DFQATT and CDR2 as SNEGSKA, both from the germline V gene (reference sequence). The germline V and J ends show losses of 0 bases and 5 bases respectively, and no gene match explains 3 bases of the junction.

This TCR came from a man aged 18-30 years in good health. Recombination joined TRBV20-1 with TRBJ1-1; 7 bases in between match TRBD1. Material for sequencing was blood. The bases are TGCAGTGCTAGAGATCAGGGGGGAACTGAAGCTTTCTTT. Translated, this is CSARDQGGTEAFF.